The TCR beta chain described here comes from a study of shared clonotypes between healthy human individuals. In the study overall: Researchers assigned three CD4 naive, three CD4 memory, two CD8 naive and one CD8 memory plate to each donor.

CDR1 is MDHEN, CDR2 SYDVKM, per germline. V shed 6 bases and J 3 bases; nucleotides not matched to a gene: 8. There are 14 residues in the CDR3. On this clone itself: Other DNA sequences of this sample code for an identical CDR3.

Assay: immunoSEQ multiplex PCR; the TCRdb copy retains only in-frame clones and omits some. The sample has about 1.4 million clones, approximately 96% seen once. This TCR came from a man aged 25-45 years in good health. The specimen sequenced was naive CD4+ T cells sorted from blood. Specified subset: CD45RA+ positively selected. The chain combines TRBV28 with TRBJ2-7, with 7 bases fitting TRBD1. This CDR3 is CASRPPGQNYEQYF. For the CDR3, the DNA is TGTGCCAGCAGACCGCCGGGACAGAACTACGAGCAGTACTTC.